The 31 T cell receptor beta chains given below trace back to one sample, sequenced in a study of blood T cell repertoires in COVID-19. Clones were read by immunoSEQ multiplex PCR, and TCRdb kept only the in-frame ones, dropping some. The top ten hold around 6.3% of the sample, which has 270,000 or so clones, about 88% seen once. Sequencing was done on a sample of PBMCs or T cells enriched from blood (not recorded which). The origin of the receptors is a woman in her forties or fifties who had been exposed to COVID-19.

This clone was seen only once. The J gene is TRBJ2-3, the V gene TRBV13, with TRBD1 matching 10 bases. Germline V gene sequence: CDR1 PRHDT, CDR2 FYEKMQ (reference sequence). Losses at the gene ends were 5 bases for V and 2 bases for J; bases not matched to a gene: 10. The CDR3 is 17 residues long. The CDR3 bases are TGTGCCAGCAGCCACCGGAGGACAGGGGGGAACACAGATACGCAGTATTTT. Its protein is CASSHRRTGGNTDTQYF.

This rearrangement joins TRBV6-4 to TRBJ1-2, with a weak D call TRBD1 (6 bases). This CDR3 has 12 residues. Per germline, CDR1 MRHNA and CDR2 SNTAGT. Trimming cost V 6 bases and J 5 bases, with 10 bases left between them. DNA of the CDR3: TGTGCCAGCAGCCGAGGGGGATATGGCTACACCTTC. As protein: CASSRGGYGYTF.

The chain has TRBV25-1 and TRBJ2-7, with 8 bases aligning to TRBD2. Germline values: CDR1 MGHDK, CDR2 SYGVNS. V lost 3 bases to trimming and J lost 4 bases; unmatched junction nucleotides: 2. The CDR3 covers 13 residues. CDR3 nucleotides: TGTGCCAGCAGTGACGGGGGGGTGTACGAGCAGTACTTC. Translating gives CASSDGGVYEQYF.

This rearrangement joins TRBV7-9 to TRBJ2-3; 7 nucleotides line up with TRBD2. Germline V gives CDR1 SEHNR, CDR2 FQNEAQ (reference sequence). The CDR3 is 15 residues long. Germline trimming cut 4 bases from V and 4 bases from J; bases unmatched to any gene: 8. This CDR3 reads CASSSPERGSDTQYF. The CDR3 bases are TGTGCCAGCAGCTCCCCTGAGCGGGGCTCAGATACGCAGTATTTT.

This clone was seen only a few times. The CDR3 reads CASTLGQRGGRETQYF. CDR3 sequence (DNA): TGTGCCAGCACCCTAGGTCAGCGGGGGGGCCGGGAGACCCAGTACTTC. This chain joins TRBV7-2 and TRBJ2-5, with 10 bases lining up with TRBD2. This CDR3 comprises 16 residues. Germline V CDR1 and CDR2: SGHTA, FQGNSA. The V gene end was trimmed by 7 bases and the J gene end by 5 bases; junction bases not matched to a gene: 13. Full variable domain (rest looked up from reference TRBV7-2 and TRBJ2-5): GAGVSQSPSNKVTEKGKDVELRCDPISGHTALYWYRQSLGQGLEFLIYFQGNSAPDKSGLPSDRFSAERTGGSVSTLTIQRTQQEDSAVYLCASTLGQRGGRETQYFGPGTRLLVL.

J is TRBJ2-1 and V is TRBV4-1; 13 bases line up with TRBD2. CDR1 and CDR2 (germline): MGHRA, YSYEKL. V dropped 4 bases and J dropped 5; count of bases not matched to a gene: 2. The CDR3 has 15 residues. CDR3 protein: CASSRTSGGNNEQFF. CDR3 DNA sequence: TGCGCCAGCAGCCGGACTAGCGGGGGAAACAATGAGCAGTTCTTC.

The chain joins TRBV3-1 (or the pseudogene TRBV3-2) to TRBJ2-7; 8 positions agree with TRBD2. Germline CDR1 reads LGHDT; CDR2 reads YNNKEL (reference sequence). V lost 0 bases to trimming and J lost 7 bases; unmatched junction nucleotides: 5. The CDR3 extends over 14 amino acids. This CDR3 reads CASSQDGGAEEQYF. CDR3 coding DNA: TGTGCCAGCAGCCAAGACGGGGGGGCCGAGGAGCAGTACTTC.

Only a few counts were recorded for this clone. This chain joins TRBV19 and TRBJ1-1, with D hard to call. Germline-derived CDR1 and CDR2 are LNHDA and SQIVND (reference sequence). The CDR3 is 14 amino acids. The V end lost 6 bases, the J end lost 5 bases, and 16 bases lay between the germline ends. The CDR3 nucleotides are TGTGCCAGTAGCCTGACCCCCGGGAGGACTGAAGCTTTCTTT. Protein product: CASSLTPGRTEAFF.

The chain is built from TRBV5-1 and TRBJ2-2; D remains ambiguous. CDR1 is SGHRS and CDR2 is YFSETQ in the germline V gene. With 7 bases removed from V and 1 base from J, the gap between germline ends came to 8 bases. CDR3 length: 13 amino acids. The CDR3 spells CASFPGNTGELFF. CDR3 bases: TGCGCCAGCTTCCCGGGGAACACCGGGGAGCTGTTTTTT.

This chain links TRBV10-2 with TRBJ1-1; 9 bases are shared with TRBD1. CDR1 and CDR2 from the germline V gene are WSHSY and SAAADI. CDR3 length: 16 amino acids. Unmatched junction bases numbered 11, after V lost 8 bases and J lost 1 base. In nucleotides, the CDR3 is TGCGCCAGCCTACAGGGGGCCCTGGTTGGGAACACTGAAGCTTTCTTT. It yields the protein CASLQGALVGNTEAFF.

V and J are TRBV5-8 and TRBJ2-2, with D maybe TRBD2 (6 bases). Trimming pared 5 bases from V and 6 bases from J, leaving 17 bases between. CDR1 is SGHTS and CDR2 is YDEGEE in the germline V gene. The CDR3 covers 15 residues. CDR3 nucleotides: TGTGCCAGCAGTAGCCCCGCGGGGTACGCCGGGGAGCTGTTTTTT. Protein sequence: CASSSPAGYAGELFF.

The CDR3 DNA reads TGTGCCAGCAGCCAAGTCTACAGCACCCAGGTGTACGAAGCTTTCTTT. Protein product: CASSQVYSTQVYEAFF. The rearrangement uses TRBV3-1 (or the pseudogene TRBV3-2) and TRBJ1-1; no definite D call. This CDR3 region has 16 residues. V lost 1 base and J 8 bases, leaving 20 bases between the germline ends. Germline CDR1 reads LGHDT; CDR2 reads YNNKEL (reference sequence).

The rearrangement links TRBV19 to TRBJ2-7; TRBD2 matches at 12 bases. J gave up 2 bases and V 5 bases, and 7 bases lay outside the gene matches. CDR3 length: 16 residues. The germline V gene has CDR1 LNHDA and CDR2 SQIVND (reference sequence). This CDR3 is CASSALTSGGTYEQYF. CDR3 in DNA: TGTGCCAGTAGTGCCCTCACTAGCGGGGGGACCTACGAGCAGTACTTC.

The chain carries TRBV19 and TRBJ1-2; tentatively, D is TRBD1 (5 bases). With 7 bases removed from V and 4 bases from J, the gap between germline ends came to 19 bases. Germline CDR1 is LNHDA and CDR2 is SQIVND (reference sequence). The CDR3 runs to 15 residues. CDR3 in amino acids: CASTSGPMTRYGYTF. Here the CDR3 DNA reads TGTGCCAGTACCTCAGGGCCGATGACGCGCTATGGCTACACCTTC. Combining the CDR3 with reference TRBV19 and TRBJ1-2 gives the whole variable domain DGGITQSPKYLFRKEGQNVTLSCEQNLNHDAMYWYRQDPGQGLRLIYYSQIVNDFQKGDIAEGYSVSREKKESFPLTVTSAQKNPTAFYLCASTSGPMTRYGYTFGSGTRLTVV.

A few counts support this clone. V is TRBV4-1 and J is TRBJ2-1; D is possibly TRBD2 (5 bases). Trimming pared 5 bases from V and 3 bases from J, leaving 8 bases between. The CDR3 has 13 amino acids. The germline V gene encodes CDR1 MGHRA and CDR2 YSYEKL. CDR3: CASSDRDYNEQFF. The CDR3 DNA follows: TGCGCCAGCAGCGACCGGGACTACAATGAGCAGTTCTTC.

This clone was detected only a few times. The rearrangement links TRBV19 to TRBJ2-7; 8 nucleotides agree with TRBD1. The germline gives CDR1 LNHDA, CDR2 SQIVND (reference sequence). CDR3 length: 14 residues. The trim removed 1 base at V and 6 bases at J, leaving 5 bases unmatched. CDR3 coding DNA: TGTGCCAGTAGTATAGGGGACAGGTCAGCCGAGCAGTACTTC. Amino acids: CASSIGDRSAEQYF.

The chain recombines TRBV7-9 with TRBJ1-4; D is possibly TRBD1 (6 bases). Germline V CDR1 and CDR2: SEHNR, FQNEAQ (reference sequence). CDR3 length: 13 residues. Trimming stripped 4 bases from V and 8 bases from J, with 11 bases between. This CDR3 reads CASSSIRGEKLFF. CDR3 DNA sequence: TGTGCCAGCAGCTCGATCAGGGGCGAAAAACTGTTTTTT. Using reference TRBV7-9 and TRBJ1-4 for the parts outside the CDR3, the full variable domain is DTGVSQNPRHKITKRGQNVTFRCDPISEHNRLYWYRQTLGQGPEFLTYFQNEAQLEKSRLLSDRFSAERPKGSFSTLEIQRTEQGDSAMYLCASSSIRGEKLFFGSGTQLSVL.

This clone was seen just once. The chain uses TRBV5-6 and TRBJ2-1, with 8 bases identical to TRBD2. Germline trimming cut 3 bases from V and 6 bases from J; bases unmatched to any gene: 5. The germline V gene has CDR1 SGHDT and CDR2 YYEEEE. The CDR3 loop spans 14 amino acids. For the CDR3, the DNA is TGTGCCAGCAGCTCTTGGACTAGCAGCAATGAGCAGTTCTTC. Translating gives CASSSWTSSNEQFF.

The chain couples TRBV4-1 to TRBJ1-5, with 7 nucleotides matching TRBD1. This CDR3 spans 15 amino acids. V shed 0 bases and J 2 bases; nucleotides not matched to a gene: 1. Germline CDR1 and CDR2: MGHRA and YSYEKL. The chain's CDR3 is CASSQEGGGNQPQHF. The CDR3 DNA sequence: TGCGCCAGCAGCCAAGAAGGGGGCGGCAATCAGCCCCAGCATTTT.

The V gene is TRBV12-3 or TRBV12-4, the J gene TRBJ1-5; TRBD1 is a possible D gene (6 bases). Trimming shortened V by 5 bases and J by 7 bases, and 9 bases separated the two germline ends. The CDR3 is 12 residues long. The CDR3 region is CASSTGNQPQHF. The DNA for the CDR3 is TGTGCCAGCAGTACAGGGAACCAGCCCCAGCATTTT.

V usage is TRBV5-5 and J usage is TRBJ1-4, with 12 bases matching TRBD1. This CDR3 spans 18 amino acids. CDR1 is SGHKS and CDR2 is YYEKEE in the germline V gene (reference sequence). After removal of 5 bases from V and 1 base from J, the junction contained 9 bases not matched to a gene. CDR3 in DNA: TGTGCCAGCAGTTTCCGGGACAGGGGGCTTTTAACTAATGAAAAACTGTTTTTT. Amino acid sequence: CASSFRDRGLLTNEKLFF.

The V call is TRBV29-1, the J call TRBJ2-3; D gene unclear. Germline CDR1 and CDR2: SQVTM and ANQGSEA. Trimming cost V 6 bases and J 1 base, with 11 bases left between them. This CDR3 region has 13 residues. The CDR3 coding sequence is TGCAGCGTATCCCCGCGAGGCACAGATACGCAGTATTTT. It codes for CSVSPRGTDTQYF.

The rearrangement uses TRBV7-9 and TRBJ1-1, with D uncertain. Germline assignment: CDR1 SEHNR and CDR2 FQNEAQ (reference sequence). CDR3 length: 13 amino acids. With 3 bases removed from V and 2 bases from J, the gap between germline ends came to 7 bases. CDR3 residues: CASSFPGNTEAFF. As DNA, the CDR3 is TGTGCCAGCAGCTTTCCAGGAAACACTGAAGCTTTCTTT. The whole variable domain, filled in from reference TRBV7-9 and TRBJ1-1, reads DTGVSQNPRHKITKRGQNVTFRCDPISEHNRLYWYRQTLGQGPEFLTYFQNEAQLEKSRLLSDRFSAERPKGSFSTLEIQRTEQGDSAMYLCASSFPGNTEAFFGQGTRLTVV.

V gene TRBV3-1 (or the pseudogene TRBV3-2) combines with J gene TRBJ1-2, with 7 bases that match TRBD1. This CDR3 is built from 13 residues. Unmatched junction bases numbered 5, after V lost 2 bases and J lost 8 bases. Germline assignment: CDR1 LGHDT and CDR2 YNNKEL (reference sequence). Here the CDR3 reads CASSQRQGQGYTF. DNA for the CDR3: TGTGCCAGCAGCCAACGACAGGGTCAAGGCTACACCTTC.

The genes are TRBV19 and TRBJ1-6, with a possible D match to TRBD1 (6 bases). V lost 5 bases and J lost 3, with 14 bases in between. The CDR3 contains 16 residues. The germline V gene has CDR1 LNHDA and CDR2 SQIVND (reference sequence). CDR3 protein: CASSSLQGFYNSPLHF. The DNA of the CDR3 is TGTGCCAGTAGTTCCCTCCAGGGGTTCTATAATTCACCCCTCCACTTT. Full variable domain (missing parts from reference TRBV19 and TRBJ1-6): DGGITQSPKYLFRKEGQNVTLSCEQNLNHDAMYWYRQDPGQGLRLIYYSQIVNDFQKGDIAEGYSVSREKKESFPLTVTSAQKNPTAFYLCASSSLQGFYNSPLHFGNGTRLTVT.

V and J are TRBV25-1 and TRBJ1-6; D unresolved. The V end lost 3 bases, the J end lost 7 bases, and 10 bases lay between the germline ends. The germline CDR1 and CDR2 sequences are MGHDK and SYGVNS. This CDR3 contains 14 residues. CDR3 in amino acids: CASSDLGGNSPLHF. In nucleotides, the CDR3 is TGTGCCAGCAGTGACCTCGGAGGAAATTCACCCCTCCACTTT.

The chain couples TRBV5-1 to TRBJ1-2; D uncertain. The V gene's germline CDR1 is SGHRS and CDR2 YFSETQ. The V end was cut by 0 bases, the J end by 4 bases, with 13 bases between. There are 15 residues in the CDR3. The CDR3 DNA reads as TGCGCCAGCAGCTTGGCGCCCTCCGGAGTCTATGGCTACACCTTC. Translated: CASSLAPSGVYGYTF.

This chain links TRBV4-1 with TRBJ1-2; a possible D gene is TRBD1 (6 bases). The CDR3 sequence is 16 residues long. V lost 3 bases and J lost 8, with 22 bases in between. Germline V gene sequence: CDR1 MGHRA, CDR2 YSYEKL. The CDR3 nucleotides read TGCGCCAGCAGCCACCCCCCGGGGACACCGCCCCGGGGCTACACCTTC. Translated, it gives CASSHPPGTPPRGYTF.

This clone is a singleton in its sample. The V call is TRBV6-5, the J call TRBJ2-5, with TRBD1 as a possible D gene (5 bases). Germline assignment: CDR1 MNHEY and CDR2 SVGAGI. The CDR3 is 16 amino acids. Trimming cost V 0 bases and J 1 base, with 12 bases left between them. CDR3 sequence: CASSYSPGRVQETQYF. In DNA, the CDR3 is TGTGCCAGCAGTTACTCACCGGGCAGGGTCCAAGAGACCCAGTACTTC.

The chain recombines TRBV5-4 with TRBJ2-1; 8 bases fit TRBD2. The length of the CDR3 is 16 residues. The J segment lost 10 bases and the V segment lost 3 bases, leaving 15 bases of the junction unmatched. CDR1 is SGHNT and CDR2 is YYREEE in the germline V gene (reference sequence). The CDR3: CASSWGGGAGGLEQFF. In DNA, the CDR3 is TGTGCCAGCAGCTGGGGCGGAGGCGCGGGGGGACTCGAGCAGTTCTTC.

The V and J genes are TRBV2 and TRBJ1-2; TRBD1 might be the D (5 bases). The CDR3 has 14 residues. Germline assignment: CDR1 SNHLY and CDR2 FYNNEI. Trimming stripped 7 bases from V and 4 bases from J, with 16 bases between. The CDR3 DNA sequence: TGTGCCAGCAAGCTAGGAGACAGAGGCTATGGCTACACCTTC. Amino acids: CASKLGDRGYGYTF.